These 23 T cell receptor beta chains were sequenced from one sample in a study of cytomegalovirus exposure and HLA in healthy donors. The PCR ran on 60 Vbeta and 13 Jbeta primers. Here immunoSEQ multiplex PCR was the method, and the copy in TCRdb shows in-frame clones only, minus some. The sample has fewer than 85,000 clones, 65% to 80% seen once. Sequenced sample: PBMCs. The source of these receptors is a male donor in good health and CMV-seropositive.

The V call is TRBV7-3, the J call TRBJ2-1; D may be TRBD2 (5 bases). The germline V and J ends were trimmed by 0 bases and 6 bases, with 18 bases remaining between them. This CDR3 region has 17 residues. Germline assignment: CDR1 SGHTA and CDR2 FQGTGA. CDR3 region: CASSLTGTRNFVNEQFF. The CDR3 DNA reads TGTGCCAGCAGCTTAACCGGCACTAGGAATTTTGTCAATGAGCAGTTCTTC.

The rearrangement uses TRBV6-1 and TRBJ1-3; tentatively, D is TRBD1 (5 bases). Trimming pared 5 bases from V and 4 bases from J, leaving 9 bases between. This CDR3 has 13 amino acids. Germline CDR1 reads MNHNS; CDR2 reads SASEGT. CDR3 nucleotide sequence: TGTGCCAGCAGTCCAGGGTACGGAAACACCATATATTTT. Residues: CASSPGYGNTIYF.

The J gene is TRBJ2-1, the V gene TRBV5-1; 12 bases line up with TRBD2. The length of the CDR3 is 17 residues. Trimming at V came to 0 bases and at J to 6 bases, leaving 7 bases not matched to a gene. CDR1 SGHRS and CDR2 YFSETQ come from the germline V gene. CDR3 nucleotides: TGCGCCAGCAGCTTGGAGAGGCTAGCGGGGGGGCCCAATGAGCAGTTCTTC. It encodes CASSLERLAGGPNEQFF.

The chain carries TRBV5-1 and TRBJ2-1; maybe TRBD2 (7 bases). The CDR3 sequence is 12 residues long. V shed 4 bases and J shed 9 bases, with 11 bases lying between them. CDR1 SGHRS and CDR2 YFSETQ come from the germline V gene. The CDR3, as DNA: TGCGCCAGCAGCGGGGGGGGCCCTGAGCAGTTCTTC. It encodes CASSGGGPEQFF.

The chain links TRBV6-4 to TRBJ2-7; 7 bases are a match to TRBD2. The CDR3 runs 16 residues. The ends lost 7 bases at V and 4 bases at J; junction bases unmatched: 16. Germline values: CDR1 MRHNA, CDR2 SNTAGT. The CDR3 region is CASIEQVGGLFYEQYF. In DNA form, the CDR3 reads TGTGCCAGCATTGAGCAGGTGGGAGGGCTGTTTTACGAGCAGTACTTC.

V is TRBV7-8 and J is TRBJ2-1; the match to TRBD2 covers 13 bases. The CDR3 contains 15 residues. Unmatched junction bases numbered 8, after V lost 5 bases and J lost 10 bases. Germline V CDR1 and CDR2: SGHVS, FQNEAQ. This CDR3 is CASSKGLAGDGEQFF. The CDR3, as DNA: TGTGCCAGCAGCAAAGGACTAGCGGGAGACGGCGAGCAGTTCTTC.

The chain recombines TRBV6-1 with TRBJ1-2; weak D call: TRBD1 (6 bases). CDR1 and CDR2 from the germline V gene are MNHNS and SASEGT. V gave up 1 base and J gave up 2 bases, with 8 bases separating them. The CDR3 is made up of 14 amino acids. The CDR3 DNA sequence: TGTGCCAGCAGTGAAGGCCAGGGGAACTATGGCTACACCTTC. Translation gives CASSEGQGNYGYTF.

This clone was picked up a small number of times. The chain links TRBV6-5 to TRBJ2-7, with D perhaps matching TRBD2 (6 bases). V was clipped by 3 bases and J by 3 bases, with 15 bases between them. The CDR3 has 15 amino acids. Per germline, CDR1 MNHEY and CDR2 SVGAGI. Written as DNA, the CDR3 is TGTGCCAGCAGTTATCGGGGACTCAAGGACTACGAGCAGTACTTC. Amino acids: CASSYRGLKDYEQYF.

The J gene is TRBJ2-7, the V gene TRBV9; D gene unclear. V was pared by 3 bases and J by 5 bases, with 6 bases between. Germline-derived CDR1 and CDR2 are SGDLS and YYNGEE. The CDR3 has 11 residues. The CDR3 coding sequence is TGTGCCAGCAGCGGGCAAAACGAGCAGTACTTC. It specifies CASSGQNEQYF. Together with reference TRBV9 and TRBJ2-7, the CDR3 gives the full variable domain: DSGVTQTPKHLITATGQRVTLRCSPRSGDLSVYWYQQSLDQGLQFLIQYYNGEERAKGNILERFSAQQFPDLHSELNLSSLELGDSALYFCASSGQNEQYFGPGTRLTVT.

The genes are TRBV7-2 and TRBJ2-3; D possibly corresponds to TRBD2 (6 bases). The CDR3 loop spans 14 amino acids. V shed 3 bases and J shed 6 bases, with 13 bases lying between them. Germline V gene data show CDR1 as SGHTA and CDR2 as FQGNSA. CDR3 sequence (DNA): TGTGCCAGCAGCTTTAGCGGTAGTCTTGATACGCAGTATTTT. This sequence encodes CASSFSGSLDTQYF.

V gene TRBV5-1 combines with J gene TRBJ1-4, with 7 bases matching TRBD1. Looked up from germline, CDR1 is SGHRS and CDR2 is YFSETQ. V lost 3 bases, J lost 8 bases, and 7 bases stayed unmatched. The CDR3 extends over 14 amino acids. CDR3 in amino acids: CASSSPGTAEKLFF. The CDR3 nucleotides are TGCGCCAGCAGCTCCCCCGGGACAGCCGAAAAACTGTTTTTT. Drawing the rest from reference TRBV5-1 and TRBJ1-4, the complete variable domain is KAGVTQTPRYLIKTRGQQVTLSCSPISGHRSVSWYQQTPGQGLQFLFEYFSETQRNKGNFPGRFSGRQFSNSRSEMNVSTLELGDSALYLCASSSPGTAEKLFFGSGTQLSVL.

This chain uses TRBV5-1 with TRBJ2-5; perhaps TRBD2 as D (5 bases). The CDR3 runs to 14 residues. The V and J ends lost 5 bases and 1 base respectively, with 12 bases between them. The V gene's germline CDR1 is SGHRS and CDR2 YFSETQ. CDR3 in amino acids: CASRADGGQETQYF. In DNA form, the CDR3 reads TGCGCCAGCAGAGCGGACGGTGGCCAAGAGACCCAGTACTTC.

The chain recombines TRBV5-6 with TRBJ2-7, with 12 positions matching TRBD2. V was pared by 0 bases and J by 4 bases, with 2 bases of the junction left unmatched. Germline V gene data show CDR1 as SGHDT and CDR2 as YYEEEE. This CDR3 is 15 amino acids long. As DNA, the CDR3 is TGTGCCAGCAGCTTGGATGGGACTAGCGGGTACGAGCAGTACTTC. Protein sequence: CASSLDGTSGYEQYF.

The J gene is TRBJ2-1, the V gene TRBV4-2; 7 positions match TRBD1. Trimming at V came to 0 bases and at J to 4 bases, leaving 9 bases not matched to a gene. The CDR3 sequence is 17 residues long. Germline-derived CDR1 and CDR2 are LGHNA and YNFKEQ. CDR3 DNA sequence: TGTGCCAGCAGCCAAGAACTTCGGGACAGAGGATACAATGAGCAGTTCTTC. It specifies CASSQELRDRGYNEQFF.

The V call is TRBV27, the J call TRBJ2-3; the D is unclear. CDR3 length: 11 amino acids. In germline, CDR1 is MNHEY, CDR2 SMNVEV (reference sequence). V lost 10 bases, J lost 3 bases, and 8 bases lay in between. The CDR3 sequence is CAIHFTDTQYF. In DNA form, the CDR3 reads TGTGCCATTCACTTTACAGATACGCAGTATTTT.

As DNA, the CDR3 is TGTGCCAGCAGTGAAAGGACAGGGGGCGGCAATCAGCCCCAGCATTTT. It translates to CASSERTGGGNQPQHF. The V gene is TRBV2, the J gene TRBJ1-5; 11 bases are a match to TRBD1. The CDR3 contains 16 residues. Looked up from germline, CDR1 is SNHLY and CDR2 is FYNNEI. With V trimmed by 2 bases and J by 2 bases, 2 bases remained unmatched. Supplemented by reference TRBV2 and TRBJ1-5, the full variable domain reads EPEVTQTPSHQVTQMGQEVILRCVPISNHLYFYWYRQILGQKVEFLVSFYNNEISEKSEIFDDQFSVERPDGSNFTLKIRSTKLEDSAMYFCASSERTGGGNQPQHFGDGTRLSIL.

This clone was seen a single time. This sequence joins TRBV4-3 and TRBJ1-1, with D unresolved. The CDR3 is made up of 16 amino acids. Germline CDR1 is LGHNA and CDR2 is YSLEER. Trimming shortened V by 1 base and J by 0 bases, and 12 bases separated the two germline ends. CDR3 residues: CASSQAQDGLNTEAFF. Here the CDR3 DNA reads TGCGCCAGCAGCCAAGCCCAGGATGGCCTGAACACTGAAGCTTTCTTT.

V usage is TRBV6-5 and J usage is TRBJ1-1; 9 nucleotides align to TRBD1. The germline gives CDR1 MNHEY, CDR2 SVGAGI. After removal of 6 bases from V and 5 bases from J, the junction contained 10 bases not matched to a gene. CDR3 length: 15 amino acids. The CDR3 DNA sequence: TGTGCCAGCAGAAGACGACAGGGGGGTCGTACTGAAGCTTTCTTT. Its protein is CASRRRQGGRTEAFF.

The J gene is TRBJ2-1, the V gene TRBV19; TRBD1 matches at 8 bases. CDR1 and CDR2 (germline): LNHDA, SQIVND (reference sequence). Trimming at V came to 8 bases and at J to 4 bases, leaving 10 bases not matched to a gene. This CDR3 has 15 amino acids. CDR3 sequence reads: CASATGTGGYNEQFF. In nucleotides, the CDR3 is TGTGCCAGTGCCACCGGGACAGGAGGGTACAATGAGCAGTTCTTC.

CDR3 residues: CASSPDGSSYNSPLHF. As DNA, the CDR3 is TGTGCCAGTAGTCCCGACGGGAGCTCCTATAATTCACCCCTCCACTTT. This rearrangement joins TRBV19 to TRBJ1-6, with unresolved D. The V gene lost 5 bases and the J gene lost 0 bases, with 11 bases spanning the gap. This CDR3 is 16 amino acids long. In germline, CDR1 is LNHDA, CDR2 SQIVND (reference sequence).

The CDR3 sequence: CASSLSGNTIYF. The CDR3 DNA reads TGTGCCAGCTCCCTTTCTGGAAACACCATATATTTT. The chain employs TRBV18 and TRBJ1-3; D not certain. Germline CDR1 and CDR2: KGHSH and LQKENI. V dropped 6 bases and J dropped 1 base, with 4 bases sitting between them. The CDR3 runs to 12 residues.

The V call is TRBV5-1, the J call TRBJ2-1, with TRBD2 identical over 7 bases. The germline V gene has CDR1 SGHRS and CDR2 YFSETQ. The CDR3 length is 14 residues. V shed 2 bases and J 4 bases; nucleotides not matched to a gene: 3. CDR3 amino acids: CASSFGGGYNEQFF. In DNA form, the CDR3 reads TGCGCCAGCAGCTTCGGCGGGGGTTACAATGAGCAGTTCTTC. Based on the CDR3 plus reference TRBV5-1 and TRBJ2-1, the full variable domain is KAGVTQTPRYLIKTRGQQVTLSCSPISGHRSVSWYQQTPGQGLQFLFEYFSETQRNKGNFPGRFSGRQFSNSRSEMNVSTLELGDSALYLCASSFGGGYNEQFFGPGTRLTVL.

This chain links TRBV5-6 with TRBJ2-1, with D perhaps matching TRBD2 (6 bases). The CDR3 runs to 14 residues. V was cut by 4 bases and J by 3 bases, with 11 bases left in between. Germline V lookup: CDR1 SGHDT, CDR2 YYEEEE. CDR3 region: CASSGLSFYNEQFF. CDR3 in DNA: TGTGCCAGCAGCGGACTAAGTTTCTACAATGAGCAGTTCTTC.